The next 20 T cell receptor beta chains were all read from a single sample in a study of CD4+ T cells in melanoma. Produced via immunoSEQ multiplex PCR; TCRdb's table is partial and in-frame only. Recorded for this sample: 52 clones. Sequenced input: cells sorted by PD-1 expression. The receptors derive from a human donor with melanoma.

The chain employs TRBV11-3 and TRBJ1-1; no clear D. The CDR3 runs 13 residues. Germline V lookup: CDR1 SGHNT, CDR2 YENEEA. The V and J ends lost 3 bases and 3 bases respectively, with 8 bases between them. The CDR3 bases are TGTGCCAGCAGCTTGAGCGCCTACACTGAAGCTTTCTTT. Protein: CASSLSAYTEAFF.

The chain is built from TRBV27 and TRBJ2-7, with TRBD2 matching over 11 bases. Germline CDR1 and CDR2: MNHEY and SMNVEV (reference sequence). V lost 6 bases, J lost 5 bases, and 3 bases stayed unmatched. This CDR3 is built from 13 residues. As DNA, the CDR3 is TGTGCCAGCAGATTTAGCGGGGGGGACGAGCAGTACTTC. It yields the protein CASRFSGGDEQYF.

V gene TRBV5-6 combines with J gene TRBJ2-3; 9 bases align to TRBD2. Looked up from germline, CDR1 is SGHDT and CDR2 is YYEEEE. This CDR3 spans 15 amino acids. V lost 3 bases to trimming and J lost 5 bases; unmatched junction nucleotides: 7. The CDR3 sequence: CASSWAQREVDTQYF. The CDR3 DNA sequence: TGTGCCAGCAGCTGGGCCCAGCGGGAGGTAGATACGCAGTATTTT.

The chain links TRBV5-4 to TRBJ2-1; D possibly matches TRBD1 or TRBD2 (5 bases each). V shed 2 bases and J shed 4 bases, with 16 bases lying between them. This CDR3 comprises 16 residues. Germline V gives CDR1 SGHNT, CDR2 YYREEE (reference sequence). The CDR3 spells CASSFRSGARYNEQFF. The CDR3 nucleotides are TGTGCCAGCAGCTTCCGGTCCGGGGCTCGTTACAATGAGCAGTTCTTC.

This rearrangement joins TRBV5-1 to TRBJ2-2, with TRBD1 matching 9 bases. Germline loops: CDR1 SGHRS, CDR2 YFSETQ. This CDR3 region has 15 residues. The V segment lost 3 bases and the J segment 5 bases; nucleotides outside the gene matches: 5. DNA for the CDR3: TGCGCCAGCAGCTCACAGGGGGCGCAAACCGGGGAGCTGTTTTTT. Its translation is CASSSQGAQTGELFF.

By share, this clone ranks as hyperexpanded. The chain carries TRBV10-2 and TRBJ2-1; 8 nucleotides align to TRBD1. The V gene's germline CDR1 is WSHSY and CDR2 SAAADI. This CDR3 spans 13 amino acids. The ends lost 3 bases at V and 14 bases at J; junction bases unmatched: 9. The DNA of the CDR3 is TGCGCCAGCAGTGAAGACAGGGGCGAGGGGGAGTTCTTC. Translating gives CASSEDRGEGEFF.

The table lists this clone with a count of one. The V call is TRBV6-5, the J call TRBJ1-2, with no clear D. Germline CDR1 MNHEY, CDR2 SVGAGI. V lost 6 bases and J 4 bases, leaving 12 bases between the germline ends. The CDR3 runs to 13 residues. CDR3 residues: CASSPGRTYGYTF. The DNA of the CDR3 is TGTGCCAGCAGCCCCGGTAGGACCTATGGCTACACCTTC.

By share, this clone counts as hyperexpanded. The gene calls are TRBV29-1 and TRBJ2-7; no clear D gene. Per germline, CDR1 SQVTM and CDR2 ANQGSEA. CDR3 length: 14 residues. The V and J ends lost 7 bases and 0 bases respectively, with 16 bases between them. CDR3 amino acids: CSAYTAGPSYEQYF. CDR3 DNA sequence: TGCAGCGCCTACACGGCAGGTCCCTCCTACGAGCAGTACTTC.

The gene calls are TRBV13 and TRBJ1-1; tentatively, D is TRBD1 (6 bases). Germline V gene data show CDR1 as PRHDT and CDR2 as FYEKMQ (reference sequence). V dropped 3 bases and J dropped 4 bases, with 15 bases sitting between them. This CDR3 is 15 amino acids long. DNA for the CDR3: TGTGCCAGCAGCTTCTCGGGGGCAGAGGGCACTGAAGCTTTCTTT. It translates to CASSFSGAEGTEAFF.

J is TRBJ1-2 and V is TRBV11-3; the match to TRBD1 covers 8 bases. CDR3 length equals 16 residues. Germline CDR1 reads SGHNT; CDR2 reads YENEEA. V lost 0 bases, J lost 3 bases, and 6 bases stayed unmatched. CDR3 amino acids: CASSLDRAGGDYGYTF. For the CDR3, the DNA is TGTGCCAGCAGCTTAGATAGGGCAGGGGGCGACTATGGCTACACCTTC.

J is TRBJ2-5 and V is TRBV27; D not resolved. This CDR3 is 15 amino acids long. The V end lost 5 bases, the J end lost 5 bases, and 18 bases lay between the germline ends. Germline V lookup: CDR1 MNHEY, CDR2 SMNVEV (reference sequence). The CDR3: CASSRAGSIFETQYF. The CDR3 region has the DNA TGTGCCAGCAGTCGAGCAGGATCTATTTTTGAGACCCAGTACTTC.

The rearrangement links TRBV20-1 to TRBJ2-1; D remains unclear. Germline V gene data show CDR1 as DFQATT and CDR2 as SNEGSKA (reference sequence). V lost 5 bases and J 10 bases, leaving 12 bases between the germline ends. This CDR3 is 11 amino acids long. CDR3 loop: CSASPLWEQFF. DNA of the CDR3: TGCAGTGCTTCCCCACTTTGGGAGCAGTTCTTC.

By sample fraction, this clone is hyperexpanded. This chain connects TRBV19 to TRBJ1-1; no clear D. The CDR3 loop spans 13 amino acids. Germline lookup yields CDR1 LNHDA and CDR2 SQIVND (reference sequence). V was trimmed by 2 bases and J by 11 bases, leaving 15 bases between them. CDR3 sequence: CASSIKGDTPAFF. CDR3 in DNA: TGTGCCAGTAGTATAAAAGGTGACACCCCCGCTTTCTTT.

This clone is hyperexpanded (1% or more) by share. This chain links TRBV27 with TRBJ1-2, with 12 nucleotides matching TRBD1. Per germline, CDR1 MNHEY and CDR2 SMNVEV (reference sequence). CDR3 length equals 16 residues. V was clipped by 3 bases and J by 8 bases; unmatched bases: 10. CDR3 in amino acids: CASSLTRDRGLTGYTF. The CDR3 coding sequence is TGTGCCAGCAGTTTGACCCGGGACAGGGGGCTAACAGGCTACACCTTC.

Sample share makes this clone hyperexpanded. The V and J genes are TRBV5-1 and TRBJ2-3, with D possibly being TRBD1 (5 bases). The V gene's germline CDR1 is SGHRS and CDR2 YFSETQ. V lost 4 bases to trimming and J lost 2 bases, with 11 bases between them. The CDR3 sequence is 14 residues long. DNA of the CDR3: TGCGCCAGCAGCCAGGACATTTTCACAGATACGCAGTATTTT. The encoded protein is CASSQDIFTDTQYF.

The chain carries TRBV11-2 and TRBJ2-5, with 10 bases identical to TRBD2. Matching the DNA end better, TRBJ2-7 makes the J call doubtful. The CDR3 loop spans 16 amino acids. Germline values: CDR1 SGHAT, CDR2 FQNNGV. The CDR3 DNA follows: TGTGCCAGCAGCTTAGAGGTCCTAGCGGGAGTCTACGAGCAGTACTTC. It is translated as CASSLEVLAGVYEQYF.

The CDR3 loop reads CASSVTSGFTDTQYF. DNA of the CDR3: TGCGCCAGCAGCGTGACTAGCGGCTTCACAGATACGCAGTATTTT. The chain combines TRBV5-1 with TRBJ2-3; 9 bases are a match to TRBD2. V shed 4 bases, J shed 2 bases, and the junction held 5 bases outside the gene matches. The length of the CDR3 is 15 residues. CDR1 SGHRS and CDR2 YFSETQ come from the germline V gene.

The chain couples TRBV15 to TRBJ1-5; D call uncertain. Germline values: CDR1 LNHNV, CDR2 YYDKDF (reference sequence). CDR3 length: 15 residues. With 0 bases removed from V and 2 bases from J, the gap between germline ends came to 8 bases. The CDR3 protein is CATSRERWGNQPQHF. The CDR3 DNA sequence: TGTGCCACCAGCAGAGAAAGATGGGGCAATCAGCCCCAGCATTTT. Full variable domain (outside the CDR3, taken from reference TRBV15 and TRBJ1-5): DAMVIQNPRYQVTQFGKPVTLSCSQTLNHNVMYWYQQKSSQAPKLLFHYYDKDFNNEADTPDNFQSRRPNTSFCFLDIRSPGLGDTAMYLCATSRERWGNQPQHFGDGTRLSIL.

The chain is built from TRBV7-6 and TRBJ1-6, with D tentatively TRBD1 (6 bases). CDR1 is SGHVS, CDR2 FNYEAQ, per germline. Between the trimmed V and J ends, which lost 3 bases and 6 bases, there was a span of 12 bases. The CDR3 consists of 15 residues. The CDR3 protein is CASSFTAGANSPLHF. The CDR3 DNA reads as TGTGCCAGCAGCTTCACGGCAGGGGCTAATTCACCCCTCCACTTT.

V and J are TRBV1 and TRBJ2-6. TRBV1 is a documented pseudogene. The CDR3 runs to 15 residues. The CDR3 spells CTSRVVESRANVLTF. CDR3 in DNA: TGCACCAGCAGGGTGGTTGAAAGTCGGGCCAACGTCCTGACTTTC.